Each of the 18 T cell receptor beta chains below was sequenced from the same sample in a study of blood T cells in healthy people across ages. For the second PCR, which ran for about 6 to 12 cycles, a sample-barcoded 5' primer and a J-beta primer mix were used. In TCRdb, the 5' RACE reads were re-called with MiXCR into one record per CDR3 protein. Here the sample spans hundreds of thousands of distinct CDR3 sequences, more than 40% being singletons. The sample taken for sequencing was blood. The receptors come from a man aged 55 to 69 in good health.

In its sample, this clonotype was seen a few times. The chain has TRBV20-1 and TRBJ2-3, with D unresolved. The germline gives CDR1 DFQATT, CDR2 SNEGSKA (reference sequence). V was shortened by 6 bases and J by 4 bases, with 8 bases between the two germline ends. The CDR3 extends over 11 amino acids. The chain's CDR3 is CSAPPADTQYF. CDR3 sequence (DNA): TGCAGTGCCCCGCCGGCAGATACGCAGTATTTT.

This clonotype was found a few times. V is TRBV29-1 and J is TRBJ2-5; D possibly uses TRBD1 or TRBD2 (6 bases each). The germline gives CDR1 SQVTM, CDR2 ANQGSEA. The CDR3 covers 15 residues. V was cut by 7 bases and J by 4 bases, with 22 bases left in between. The CDR3 loop reads CSAQSGGQVGETQYF. CDR3 DNA sequence: TGCAGCGCCCAAAGTGGGGGGCAGGTTGGAGAGACCCAGTACTTC.

The table lists this clonotype with a few counts. The chain employs TRBV20-1 and TRBJ2-3; D unresolved. This CDR3 comprises 12 residues. V shed 2 bases and J shed 10 bases, with 13 bases lying between them. Germline V gives CDR1 DFQATT, CDR2 SNEGSKA (reference sequence). The CDR3 DNA reads TGCAGTGCTAGAACCGGCCAGGAAGCGCAGTATTTT. It is translated as CSARTGQEAQYF.

This clonotype was picked up a small number of times. The rearrangement uses TRBV20-1 and TRBJ2-1; maybe TRBD2 (6 bases). Trimming took 3 bases from V and 4 from J, leaving 10 bases between them. This CDR3 has 13 residues. Germline assignment: CDR1 DFQATT and CDR2 SNEGSKA (reference sequence). CDR3 sequence (DNA): TGCAGTGCTAGCTACGGGGGTTACAATGAGCAGTTCTTC. Protein: CSASYGGYNEQFF.

This clonotype occurred once. Relative to the germline gene, one junction end is altered; a read error may explain this. The rearrangement joins TRBV6-6 to TRBJ1-2; D possibly corresponds to TRBD1 (6 bases). CDR3 size: 15 residues. The germline V gene has CDR1 MNHNY and CDR2 SVGAGI (reference sequence). The CDR3 DNA reads TGTGCCAGCAGCCATGGGGGGCCCTCCTACTATGGCTGCACCTTC. Its protein product is CASSHGGPSYYGCTF.

The DNA for the CDR3 is TGTGCCAGCAGTTCCAGGGGGTGCGGAGAGACCCAGTACTTC. This codes for CASSSRGCGETQYF. The genes are TRBV6-2 or TRBV6-3 and TRBJ2-7; TRBD1 matches at 7 bases. The DNA end favors TRBJ2-5, so the J call may be wrong. Germline-derived CDR1 and CDR2 are MNHEY and SVGEGT. CDR3 length: 14 amino acids.

In its sample, this clonotype was seen many times. V and J are TRBV7-2 and TRBJ2-5, with D unresolved. The V end lost 8 bases, the J end lost 0 bases, and 16 bases lay between the germline ends. CDR3 length: 15 residues. The germline gives CDR1 SGHTA, CDR2 FQGNSA. This CDR3 reads CASRRAPSYQETQYF. Here the CDR3 DNA reads TGTGCCAGCCGAAGGGCCCCCTCGTACCAAGAGACCCAGTACTTC.

This clonotype was detected only a few times. The chain combines TRBV20-1 with TRBJ2-5, with TRBD1 matching 7 bases. Germline values: CDR1 DFQATT, CDR2 SNEGSKA (reference sequence). V dropped 6 bases and J dropped 2; count of bases not matched to a gene: 12. The CDR3 has 15 residues. CDR3 coding DNA: TGCAGTGCCCGACCCCAATGGGACAGACAAGAGACCCAGTACTTC. This encodes CSARPQWDRQETQYF.

The chain has TRBV28 and TRBJ2-3, with 8 bases matching TRBD2. V was clipped by 7 bases and J by 6 bases; unmatched bases: 9. CDR3 length equals 14 residues. The germline gives CDR1 MDHEN, CDR2 SYDVKM. The CDR3 DNA follows: TGTGCCAGCAACTACGCGGGGGGCCGGGATACGCAGTATTTT. The encoded protein is CASNYAGGRDTQYF.

Note on this clonotype: A read error may explain this, as a much larger clone is one base away. This rearrangement joins TRBV20-1 to TRBJ2-1; TRBD2 is a possible D gene (5 bases). The germline V gene encodes CDR1 DFQATT and CDR2 SNEGSKA (reference sequence). The CDR3 has 13 residues. CDR3 coding DNA: TGCAGTGCTAGGGGGAGCTCCTACAATGAGCGGTTCTTC. This codes for CSARGSSYNERFF.

There are many counts of this clonotype. V and J are TRBV7-2 and TRBJ2-5; a weak D match, TRBD1 (7 bases). Germline V lookup: CDR1 SGHTA, CDR2 FQGNSA. The CDR3 sequence is 13 residues long. Trimming pared 1 base from V and 11 bases from J, leaving 14 bases between. The CDR3 sequence is CASSLGQGGKQYF. The DNA of the CDR3 is TGTGCCAGCAGCTTAGGACAGGGAGGCAAGCAGTACTTC. Complete variable domain (other parts from reference TRBV7-2 and TRBJ2-5): GAGVSQSPSNKVTEKGKDVELRCDPISGHTALYWYRQSLGQGLEFLIYFQGNSAPDKSGLPSDRFSAERTGGSVSTLTIQRTQQEDSAVYLCASSLGQGGKQYFGPGTRLLVL.

This clonotype was counted at least ten times. The chain employs TRBV7-9 and TRBJ2-4, with D hard to call. The V gene lost 1 base and the J gene lost 7 bases, with 5 bases spanning the gap. CDR3 length: 12 residues. Germline V gives CDR1 SEHNR, CDR2 FQNEAQ (reference sequence). As DNA, the CDR3 is TGTGCCAGCAGCTTAGACCCCAACATTCAGTACTTC. Amino acids: CASSLDPNIQYF.

This clonotype turned up a few times. The rearrangement links TRBV6-6 to TRBJ2-5, with 10 bases lining up with TRBD1. V was clipped by 7 bases and J by 5 bases; unmatched bases: 7. Germline V lookup: CDR1 MNHNY, CDR2 SVGAGI (reference sequence). This CDR3 comprises 14 residues. The CDR3 DNA sequence: TGTGCCAGCATAGAGGGACAGGGGCAGGAGACCCAGTACTTC. This sequence encodes CASIEGQGQETQYF.

The V gene is TRBV6-6, the J gene TRBJ1-6; maybe TRBD1 (5 bases). V was shortened by 6 bases and J by 7 bases, with 7 bases between the two germline ends. Germline-derived CDR1 and CDR2 are MNHNY and SVGAGI (reference sequence). The length of the CDR3 is 12 residues. CDR3 sequence: CASRQANSPLHF. The DNA for the CDR3 is TGTGCCAGCAGACAGGCCAATTCACCCCTCCACTTT.

This chain uses TRBV7-6 with TRBJ2-7; 7 bases fit TRBD2. This CDR3 region has 14 residues. V trimming: 5 bases; J trimming: 3 bases; junction bases outside the gene matches: 7. CDR1 is SGHVS, CDR2 FNYEAQ, per germline. CDR3 in DNA: TGTGCCAGCAGCCCCGGGGGGACTCTCTACGAGCAGTACTTC. Residues: CASSPGGTLYEQYF.

A few counts support this clonotype. The rearrangement links TRBV5-1 to TRBJ2-6, with D perhaps matching TRBD2 (7 bases). This CDR3 spans 17 amino acids. Looked up from germline, CDR1 is SGHRS and CDR2 is YFSETQ. Deletions cut 0 bases from V and 1 base from J, with 11 bases between. The chain's CDR3 is CASSLAGGPSGANVLTF. The CDR3 coding sequence is TGCGCCAGCAGCTTGGCGGGGGGCCCATCTGGGGCCAACGTCCTGACTTTC.

In its sample, this clonotype was seen a few times. V gene TRBV27 combines with J gene TRBJ1-2; maybe TRBD1 (5 bases). The CDR3 sequence is 14 residues long. Trimming took off 9 bases at V and 8 bases at J, with 22 bases between the two ends. Per the germline V gene, CDR1 is MNHEY and CDR2 is SMNVEV (reference sequence). As DNA, the CDR3 is TGTGCCAGTCGAAACTTTCAGGGAGGTAGGGGCTACACCTTC. Translating gives CASRNFQGGRGYTF.

CDR3 amino acids: CASRAGGRYAYF. The CDR3 nucleotides read TGTGCCAGCAGGGCAGGGGGGAGATACGCGTATTTT. V is TRBV2 and J is TRBJ2-3, with TRBD1 as a possible D gene (7 bases). Germline values: CDR1 SNHLY, CDR2 FYNNEI. The CDR3 runs 12 residues. V was shortened by 6 bases and J by 14 bases, with 18 bases between the two germline ends.